A single sample gave rise to the 20 T cell receptor beta chains below, sequenced in a study of Ad26.COV2.S vaccination and SARS-CoV-2 variants (dated by TCRdb to the early 2020s). The method behind the library was the immunoSEQ multiplex PCR assay. TCRdb took over this immuneACCESS table, retaining in-frame rearrangements with V and J assigned. Such tables are incomplete; in checked studies, under half of the missing clones stem from an unresolved V gene, and the remainder is unexplained. In all, the sample holds some 340,000 clones, and around 85% of those were seen once. The ten biggest clones cover 2.1% of the sample. The sample's treatment or condition label, decoded: around 19 received Ad26.COV2.S at low or high dose, single or two shots; roughly 5 received placebo; per-sample allocation not given. For vaccine and placebo recipients, repertoires were sequenced using samples collected on day 63 after the first injection.

The specimen was peripheral blood, collected in a trial of Ad26.COV2.S vaccine versus placebo. The receptors derive from a person aged 18-60 years who received the Ad26.COV2.S COVID-19 vaccine or a placebo.

The rearrangement uses TRBV5-4 and TRBJ2-7, with 8 nucleotides matching TRBD1. V lost 4 bases and J lost 6; bases outside the gene matches: 3. The CDR3 covers 12 residues. The V gene's germline CDR1 is SGHNT and CDR2 YYREEE (reference sequence). In DNA form, the CDR3 reads TGTGCCAGCAGCCAAGACAGGGGCGAGCAGTACTTC. Protein: CASSQDRGEQYF.

This clone was counted between two and nine times. The chain joins TRBV3-1 (or the pseudogene TRBV3-2) to TRBJ1-1; 7 bases fit TRBD1. The CDR3 extends over 15 amino acids. CDR1 and CDR2 from the germline V gene are LGHDT and YNNKEL (reference sequence). V was clipped by 0 bases and J by 1 base; unmatched bases: 2. The CDR3: CASSQEGQWNTEAFF. The CDR3 DNA sequence: TGTGCCAGCAGCCAAGAGGGACAGTGGAACACTGAAGCTTTCTTT.

The chain is built from TRBV19 and TRBJ2-2; D gene ambiguous. Trimming took off 3 bases at V and 7 bases at J, with 12 bases between the two ends. The CDR3 runs 14 residues. The germline gives CDR1 LNHDA, CDR2 SQIVND (reference sequence). The CDR3 DNA is TGTGCCAGTAGTATCCCGGACGTTTACGGGGAGCTGTTTTTT. This gives the protein CASSIPDVYGELFF.

In its sample, this clone was seen once. The J gene is TRBJ2-5, the V gene TRBV5-4, with 8 bases aligning to TRBD2. The V and J ends lost 4 bases and 5 bases, in that order; junction bases with no gene match: 13. This CDR3 comprises 16 residues. Germline loops: CDR1 SGHNT, CDR2 YYREEE (reference sequence). The CDR3 DNA reads as TGTGCCAGCAGCCCGGGGGGGGCGGTGTATGATGAGACCCAGTACTTC. Amino acids: CASSPGGAVYDETQYF. The entire variable domain, with the rest obtained from reference TRBV5-4 and TRBJ2-5, is as follows: ETGVTQSPTHLIKTRGQQVTLRCSSQSGHNTVSWYQQALGQGPQFIFQYYREEENGRGNFPPRFSGLQFPNYSSELNVNALELDDSALYLCASSPGGAVYDETQYFGPGTRLLVL.

The V call is TRBV18, the J call TRBJ1-3, with unresolved D. With 1 base removed from V and 2 bases from J, the gap between germline ends came to 9 bases. Germline V gives CDR1 KGHSH, CDR2 LQKENI. The CDR3 is made up of 15 amino acids. CDR3 in amino acids: CASSPQQQPGNTIYF. DNA for the CDR3: TGTGCCAGCTCACCACAACAACAGCCTGGAAACACCATATATTTT.

V and J are TRBV27 and TRBJ1-1, with D perhaps matching TRBD1 (6 bases). Germline assignment: CDR1 MNHEY and CDR2 SMNVEV (reference sequence). The ends were cut back, 4 bases at V and 12 bases at J, with 18 bases in the middle. This CDR3 spans 13 amino acids. CDR3 coding DNA: TGTGCCAGCAGTTGGGATAGGGGGGGTAAAACTTTCTTT. Its protein product is CASSWDRGGKTFF.

V is TRBV10-3 and J is TRBJ1-2; D gene unclear. V dropped 3 bases and J dropped 5 bases, with 13 bases sitting between them. The V gene's germline CDR1 is ENHRY and CDR2 SYGVKD. This CDR3 spans 14 amino acids. The CDR3 region is CAISDDGTPYGYTF. The CDR3 DNA reads TGTGCCATCAGTGATGACGGTACACCTTATGGCTACACCTTC.

This sequence joins TRBV5-8 and TRBJ1-1; D is unclear. V gave up 2 bases and J gave up 0 bases, with 8 bases separating them. The germline gives CDR1 SGHTS, CDR2 YDEGEE. This CDR3 contains 14 residues. The CDR3 region has the DNA TGTGCCAGCAGCTTAGGACTTATGAACACTGAAGCTTTCTTT. Encoded protein: CASSLGLMNTEAFF.

The V gene is TRBV7-3, the J gene TRBJ2-2; D is possibly TRBD2 (6 bases). V shed 4 bases and J shed 3 bases, with 12 bases lying between them. The CDR3 extends over 15 amino acids. In germline, CDR1 is SGHTA, CDR2 FQGTGA. The CDR3: CASSYSGSDTGELFF. Written as DNA, the CDR3 is TGTGCCAGCAGCTATAGCGGTTCCGACACCGGGGAGCTGTTTTTT.

V and J are TRBV27 and TRBJ2-3; 10 bases are shared with TRBD2. Germline-derived CDR1 and CDR2 are MNHEY and SMNVEV (reference sequence). Unmatched junction bases numbered 5, after V lost 6 bases and J lost 2 bases. CDR3 length equals 15 residues. This CDR3 is CASRRSGGHTDTQYF. The CDR3 bases are TGTGCCAGCAGACGTAGCGGGGGGCACACAGATACGCAGTATTTT.

The rearrangement uses TRBV4-1 and TRBJ1-1, with unresolved D. The V and J ends lost 0 bases and 0 bases respectively, with 14 bases between them. Germline V gives CDR1 MGHRA, CDR2 YSYEKL. The CDR3 is 17 amino acids. CDR3 in amino acids: CASSQDNGRTMNTEAFF. In DNA form, the CDR3 reads TGCGCCAGCAGCCAAGATAATGGGAGGACGATGAACACTGAAGCTTTCTTT.

This clone was observed a few times. This rearrangement joins TRBV7-6 to TRBJ1-1; 7 nucleotides match TRBD1. J gave up 7 bases and V 5 bases, and 4 bases lay outside the gene matches. The CDR3 loop spans 12 amino acids. Germline V CDR1 and CDR2: SGHVS, FNYEAQ. CDR3: CASSRRQGEAFF. Here the CDR3 DNA reads TGTGCCAGCAGCCGGCGACAGGGTGAAGCTTTCTTT.

This sequence joins TRBV7-9 and TRBJ2-7; the D is unclear. This CDR3 has 14 residues. Germline values: CDR1 SEHNR, CDR2 FQNEAQ (reference sequence). Trimming removed 4 bases at V and 0 bases at J, with 10 bases between. Here the CDR3 DNA reads TGTGCCAGCAGCTCCCGCAAAAGCTCCTACGAGCAGTACTTC. Residues: CASSSRKSSYEQYF.

The chain has TRBV18 and TRBJ1-1; tentatively, D is TRBD1 (5 bases). CDR3 length equals 16 residues. Trimming pared 6 bases from V and 0 bases from J, leaving 17 bases between. The germline V gene has CDR1 KGHSH and CDR2 LQKENI. DNA of the CDR3: TGTGCCAGCTCGCTTTTCAAGGGACTGTTGAACACTGAAGCTTTCTTT. It is translated as CASSLFKGLLNTEAFF.

J is TRBJ2-7 and V is TRBV4-1; 8 nucleotides agree with TRBD1. After removal of 1 base from V and 3 bases from J, the junction contained 5 bases not matched to a gene. The germline V gene has CDR1 MGHRA and CDR2 YSYEKL. There are 15 residues in the CDR3. CDR3: CASSQATGVRYEQYF. In nucleotides, the CDR3 is TGCGCCAGCAGCCAAGCGACAGGGGTGCGCTACGAGCAGTACTTC.

The gene calls are TRBV30 and TRBJ1-1; D unclear. V was cut by 0 bases and J by 1 base, with 6 bases left in between. The germline gives CDR1 GTSNPN, CDR2 SVGIG (reference sequence). This CDR3 comprises 13 residues. CDR3 sequence reads: CAWSVNRNTEAFF. CDR3 DNA: TGTGCCTGGAGTGTAAACCGGAACACTGAAGCTTTCTTT.

The rearrangement links TRBV5-1 to TRBJ2-7; tentatively, D is TRBD1 or TRBD2 (7 bases each). This CDR3 spans 14 amino acids. V was shortened by 4 bases and J by 9 bases, with 20 bases between the two germline ends. CDR1 and CDR2 from the germline V gene are SGHRS and YFSETQ. This CDR3 reads CASSTGGGRDRQYF. For the CDR3, the DNA is TGCGCCAGCAGCACGGGGGGTGGCCGGGACAGGCAGTACTTC.

This chain joins TRBV6-5 and TRBJ1-2; 7 bases map to TRBD1. This CDR3 has 13 amino acids. Germline CDR1 reads MNHEY; CDR2 reads SVGAGI. V was pared by 5 bases and J by 2 bases, with 2 bases of the junction left unmatched. The CDR3 loop is CASSIQGNYGYTF. Written as DNA, the CDR3 is TGTGCCAGCAGTATACAGGGGAACTATGGCTACACCTTC.

The chain uses TRBV4-1 and TRBJ1-1; D is possibly TRBD1 (5 bases). The CDR3 contains 15 residues. The germline V gene has CDR1 MGHRA and CDR2 YSYEKL. Deletions cut 3 bases from V and 1 base from J, with 12 bases between. CDR3 DNA: TGCGCCAGCAGCCATCTGGGACGGGGGAACACTGAAGCTTTCTTT. As protein: CASSHLGRGNTEAFF.

The table lists this clone with a few counts. The genes are TRBV20-1 and TRBJ2-5; TRBD1 is a possible D gene (5 bases). This CDR3 spans 15 amino acids. The V end was cut by 3 bases, the J end by 4 bases, with 18 bases between. The germline gives CDR1 DFQATT, CDR2 SNEGSKA (reference sequence). For the CDR3, the DNA is TGCAGTGCTAGTGCCCCCTCAGGGTCGGGAGAGACCCAGTACTTC. Its translation: CSASAPSGSGETQYF.